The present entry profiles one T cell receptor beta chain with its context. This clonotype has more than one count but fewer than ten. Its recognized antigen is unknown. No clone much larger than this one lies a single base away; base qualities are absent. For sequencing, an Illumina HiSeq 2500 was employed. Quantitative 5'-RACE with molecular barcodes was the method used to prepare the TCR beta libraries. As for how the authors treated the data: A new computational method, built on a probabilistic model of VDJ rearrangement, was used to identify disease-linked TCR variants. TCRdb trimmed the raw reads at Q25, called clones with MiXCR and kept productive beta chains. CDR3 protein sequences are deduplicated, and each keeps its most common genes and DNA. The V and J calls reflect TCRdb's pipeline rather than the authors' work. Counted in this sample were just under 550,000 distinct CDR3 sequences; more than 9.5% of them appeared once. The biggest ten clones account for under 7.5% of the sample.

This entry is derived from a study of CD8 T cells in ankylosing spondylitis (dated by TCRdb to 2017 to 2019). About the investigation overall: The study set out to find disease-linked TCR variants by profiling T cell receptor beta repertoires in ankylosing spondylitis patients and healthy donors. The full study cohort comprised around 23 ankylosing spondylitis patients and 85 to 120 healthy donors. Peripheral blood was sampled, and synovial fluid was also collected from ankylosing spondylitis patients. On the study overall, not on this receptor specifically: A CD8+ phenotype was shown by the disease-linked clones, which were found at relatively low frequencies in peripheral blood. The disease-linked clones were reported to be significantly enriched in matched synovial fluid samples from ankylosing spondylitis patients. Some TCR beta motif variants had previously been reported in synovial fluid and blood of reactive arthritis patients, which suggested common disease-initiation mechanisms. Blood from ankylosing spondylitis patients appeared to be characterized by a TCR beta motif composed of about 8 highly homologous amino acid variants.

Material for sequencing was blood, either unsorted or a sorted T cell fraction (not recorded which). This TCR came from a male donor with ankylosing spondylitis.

The CDR3 protein is CSVRREGDEQYF. The nucleotide sequence reads TGCAGCGTTAGGCGGGAGGGCGACGAGCAGTACTTC. Rearrangement joined TRBV29-1 to TRBJ2-7; TRBD2 lines up with 9 middle nucleotides. Counted from cysteine to phenylalanine, this CDR3 has 12 amino acids. Only the CDR3 part of the read is kept: 36 bases, read in frame from the first base. From a lookup of the germline V gene, CDR1 and CDR2 are SQVTM and ANQGSEA. Germline trimming: 5 bases from V, 5 bases from J; junction bases outside gene matches: 4.